The 29 T cell receptor beta chains reported below all come from one sample, sequenced in a study of shared clonotypes between healthy human individuals. Terminally differentiated effector memory CD45RA+ cells were excluded from the naive CD8 cells, which were CD45RO-negative and positively selected for CCR7. Method: immunoSEQ multiplex PCR; TCRdb's copy keeps in-frame clones and lacks some. Of around 2,000,000 clones in the sample, about 95% were seen once. Source material: naive CD8+ T cells sorted from blood. These receptors came from a man between 18 and 29 years old in good health.

V usage is TRBV7-2 and J usage is TRBJ2-7, with 7 bases aligning to TRBD1. The CDR3 consists of 14 residues. CDR1 is SGHTA, CDR2 FQGNSA, per germline. Losses at the gene ends were 6 bases for V and 3 bases for J; bases not matched to a gene: 8. CDR3 region: CASSHRDSFYEQYF. CDR3 nucleotide sequence: TGTGCCAGCAGTCACCGGGACAGCTTCTACGAGCAGTACTTC.

V is TRBV19 and J is TRBJ2-3; D gene unclear. V lost 1 base, J lost 2 bases, and 7 bases lay in between. CDR3 length: 14 residues. Germline loops: CDR1 LNHDA, CDR2 SQIVND (reference sequence). In DNA form, the CDR3 reads TGTGCCAGTAGTATAGCCGGCCTCACAGATACGCAGTATTTT. Amino acid sequence: CASSIAGLTDTQYF.

The V and J genes are TRBV7-9 and TRBJ2-2; weak D call: TRBD2 (6 bases). Germline values: CDR1 SEHNR, CDR2 FQNEAQ (reference sequence). The CDR3 is 15 amino acids. Trimming stripped 0 bases from V and 6 bases from J, with 11 bases between. CDR3 sequence reads: CASSLAIGGAGELFF. CDR3 DNA: TGTGCCAGCAGCTTAGCTATTGGCGGGGCCGGGGAGCTGTTTTTT.

The chain carries TRBV6-1 and TRBJ1-3; D may be TRBD1 (5 bases). Germline V lookup: CDR1 MNHNS, CDR2 SASEGT. The CDR3 runs to 13 residues. V was pared by 7 bases and J by 9 bases, with 16 bases between. The CDR3 nucleotides read TGTGCCAGCATGGAACAGGCCGGAGGCACCATATATTTT. This gives the protein CASMEQAGGTIYF.

The count of this clone is one. The chain links TRBV10-3 to TRBJ2-2; no firm D call. Germline loops: CDR1 ENHRY, CDR2 SYGVKD. Trimming took 7 bases from V and 6 from J, leaving 6 bases between them. The CDR3 is 11 residues long. The CDR3 region has the DNA TGTGCCATCATGGCATCCGGGGAGCTGTTTTTT. It yields the protein CAIMASGELFF.

The chain couples TRBV6-5 to TRBJ2-7; no firm D call. The germline CDR1 and CDR2 sequences are MNHEY and SVGAGI. The CDR3 is 14 amino acids. Between the trimmed V and J ends, which lost 6 bases and 4 bases, there was a span of 16 bases. CDR3 bases: TGTGCCAGCAGGGAGAGACAAGAATATTACGAGCAGTACTTC. Its protein product is CASRERQEYYEQYF.

The chain employs TRBV5-1 and TRBJ2-7; D perhaps matches TRBD1 (6 bases). The CDR3 consists of 14 residues. Germline values: CDR1 SGHRS, CDR2 YFSETQ. V dropped 2 bases and J dropped 4 bases, with 13 bases sitting between them. The CDR3 protein is CASSFTSGQYEQYF. CDR3 sequence (DNA): TGCGCCAGCAGCTTTACAAGTGGACAGTACGAGCAGTACTTC.

This sequence joins TRBV2 and TRBJ2-1, with D unclear. The CDR3 sequence is 14 residues long. Germline CDR1 SNHLY, CDR2 FYNNEI. V was shortened by 7 bases and J by 8 bases, with 18 bases between the two germline ends. The CDR3 sequence is CASITEPLSYEQFF. CDR3 DNA sequence: TGTGCCAGCATCACGGAACCGCTTTCGTATGAGCAGTTCTTC.

Remarks on this clone: Other DNA sequences in the same sample also yield this CDR3. The chain links TRBV5-5 to TRBJ2-7; 9 positions agree with TRBD1. Per germline, CDR1 SGHKS and CDR2 YYEKEE (reference sequence). V gave up 4 bases and J gave up 4 bases; unmatched junction bases: 6. The CDR3 spans 14 residues. The CDR3 nucleotides are TGTGCCAGCAGCACGGACAGGGGAGGGTACGAGCAGTACTTC. Its protein is CASSTDRGGYEQYF.

This clone was recorded once. This rearrangement joins TRBV5-1 to TRBJ1-1; the D gene is possibly TRBD1 (6 bases). Germline lookup yields CDR1 SGHRS and CDR2 YFSETQ. Trimming removed 0 bases at V and 1 base at J, with 10 bases between. The CDR3 consists of 15 residues. The CDR3 protein is CASSLEQGWNTEAFF. DNA of the CDR3: TGCGCCAGCAGCTTGGAGCAGGGGTGGAACACTGAAGCTTTCTTT.

This clone has a handful of counts. The chain uses TRBV27 and TRBJ2-3; 10 bases agree with TRBD2. Germline V gives CDR1 MNHEY, CDR2 SMNVEV (reference sequence). V dropped 5 bases and J dropped 3; count of bases not matched to a gene: 8. This CDR3 has 16 residues. This CDR3 reads CASSEGLAVITDTQYF. In DNA form, the CDR3 reads TGTGCCAGCAGTGAAGGACTAGCGGTAATTACAGATACGCAGTATTTT.

The V call is TRBV2, the J call TRBJ2-7; 7 nucleotides line up with TRBD1. Per germline, CDR1 SNHLY and CDR2 FYNNEI. V lost 4 bases, J lost 4 bases, and 7 bases stayed unmatched. The CDR3 covers 14 residues. The CDR3 sequence is CASSGMGQSYEQYF. The CDR3 region has the DNA TGTGCCAGCAGTGGTATGGGACAGTCGTACGAGCAGTACTTC.

The chain carries TRBV4-1 and TRBJ2-7; no firm D call. Between the trimmed V and J ends, which lost 5 bases and 2 bases, there was a span of 19 bases. The CDR3 is made up of 16 amino acids. Per germline, CDR1 MGHRA and CDR2 YSYEKL. The CDR3 spells CASSYNPVPTAYEQYF. CDR3 nucleotides: TGCGCCAGCAGCTATAACCCGGTTCCTACCGCCTACGAGCAGTACTTC.

Points on this clone: The same CDR3 is also encoded by other DNA sequences in this sample. V usage is TRBV7-6 and J usage is TRBJ1-3; D gene uncertain. Deletions cut 5 bases from V and 0 bases from J, with 5 bases between. This CDR3 spans 13 amino acids. Germline V gene data show CDR1 as SGHVS and CDR2 as FNYEAQ. This chain's CDR3 is CASSAGSGNTIYF. The CDR3 region has the DNA TGTGCCAGCAGCGCGGGCTCTGGAAACACCATATATTTT.

This chain joins TRBV11-2 and TRBJ2-1; TRBD2 might be the D (6 bases). Germline loops: CDR1 SGHAT, CDR2 FQNNGV. The CDR3 is 16 amino acids. V gave up 4 bases and J gave up 9 bases, with 22 bases separating them. The CDR3 here is CASSSRGTTRISEQFF. CDR3 bases: TGTGCCAGCAGCTCCCGGGGGACCACTCGGATTAGTGAGCAGTTCTTC.

DNA for the CDR3: TGCGCCAGCAGCCAAGAAGGGGCAGGGGTGGCCAATGAGCAGTTCTTC. Encoded protein: CASSQEGAGVANEQFF. The rearrangement links TRBV4-1 to TRBJ2-1, with TRBD1 as a possible D gene (6 bases). This CDR3 has 16 amino acids. V was clipped by 0 bases and J by 6 bases, with 15 bases between them. Germline lookup yields CDR1 MGHRA and CDR2 YSYEKL.

This clone was counted a single time. The rearrangement links TRBV29-1 to TRBJ2-3, with D possibly TRBD2 on 6 matching bases. The CDR3 contains 15 residues. Trimming removed 0 bases at V and 4 bases at J, with 14 bases between. CDR1 is SQVTM and CDR2 is ANQGSEA in the germline V gene. The CDR3 spells CSVEDGASVPDTQYF. CDR3 DNA sequence: TGCAGCGTTGAAGATGGGGCTAGCGTGCCAGATACGCAGTATTTT.

The chain has TRBV7-9 and TRBJ2-1; 11 nucleotides align to TRBD2. The CDR3 has 18 amino acids. The J segment lost 5 bases and the V segment lost 0 bases, leaving 9 bases of the junction unmatched. CDR1 and CDR2 (germline): SEHNR, FQNEAQ (reference sequence). In DNA form, the CDR3 reads TGTGCCAGCAGCTTAGCGCTAGTTAGCGGGAGGGCCAACAATGAGCAGTTCTTC. This sequence encodes CASSLALVSGRANNEQFF. The full variable domain, in which reference TRBV7-9 and TRBJ2-1 provide the parts outside the CDR3, is DTGVSQNPRHKITKRGQNVTFRCDPISEHNRLYWYRQTLGQGPEFLTYFQNEAQLEKSRLLSDRFSAERPKGSFSTLEIQRTEQGDSAMYLCASSLALVSGRANNEQFFGPGTRLTVL.

The V gene is TRBV28, the J gene TRBJ2-5; the D gene is possibly TRBD1 (6 bases). The germline gives CDR1 MDHEN, CDR2 SYDVKM. V dropped 5 bases and J dropped 1 base, with 14 bases sitting between them. This CDR3 has 15 amino acids. This CDR3 is CASSPGQILQETQYF. Here the CDR3 DNA reads TGTGCCAGCAGTCCCGGACAGATCCTCCAAGAGACCCAGTACTTC.

The rearrangement links TRBV11-2 to TRBJ2-1; 7 positions match TRBD1. V lost 0 bases to trimming and J lost 10 bases; unmatched junction nucleotides: 3. CDR1 and CDR2 (germline): SGHAT, FQNNGV. The CDR3 is 13 amino acids. The CDR3 bases are TGTGCCAGCAGCTTAGAGGTGGACAGGGAGCAGTTCTTC. Protein product: CASSLEVDREQFF.

This clone was detected once. The chain combines TRBV5-8 with TRBJ1-5; the D is unclear. The CDR3 spans 13 residues. Trimming took off 4 bases at V and 7 bases at J, with 12 bases between the two ends. Germline V gene sequence: CDR1 SGHTS, CDR2 YDEGEE. The CDR3 coding sequence is TGTGCCAGCAGCCAAGGGTTGTGGCAGCCCCAGCATTTT. It codes for CASSQGLWQPQHF.

The chain has TRBV7-2 and TRBJ2-1; possibly TRBD1 for D (5 bases). V lost 5 bases to trimming and J lost 0 bases, with 11 bases between them. This CDR3 region has 15 residues. CDR1 and CDR2 from the germline V gene are SGHTA and FQGNSA. The CDR3 protein is CASSPDMSSYNEQFF. In nucleotides, the CDR3 is TGTGCCAGCAGCCCGGACATGAGCTCCTACAATGAGCAGTTCTTC.

The rearrangement links TRBV5-4 to TRBJ2-3; D gene unclear. CDR1 and CDR2 (germline): SGHNT, YYREEE (reference sequence). V lost 3 bases to trimming and J lost 0 bases, with 11 bases between them. This CDR3 is built from 15 residues. The CDR3 region has the DNA TGTGCCAGCAGCTCGCGGCCAGTGAGCACAGATACGCAGTATTTT. Its protein product is CASSSRPVSTDTQYF.

The V and J genes are TRBV4-1 and TRBJ1-2; the match to TRBD1 covers 10 bases. Germline lookup yields CDR1 MGHRA and CDR2 YSYEKL. The CDR3 consists of 16 residues. V was pared by 4 bases and J by 8 bases, with 13 bases of the junction left unmatched. The CDR3, as DNA: TGCGCCAGCAGCCTATCCCCCGGGACAGGGGTGCGCGGCTACACCTTC. As protein: CASSLSPGTGVRGYTF.

This chain's CDR3 is CASSLGGGLGEETQYF. For the CDR3, the DNA is TGTGCCAGCAGCTTGGGTGGGGGACTAGGGGAAGAGACCCAGTACTTC. The rearrangement joins TRBV5-4 to TRBJ2-5; 8 bases are a match to TRBD2. CDR3 length: 16 amino acids. Germline CDR1 reads SGHNT; CDR2 reads YYREEE (reference sequence). With V trimmed by 0 bases and J by 3 bases, 7 bases remained unmatched.

The chain recombines TRBV6-5 with TRBJ2-7; perhaps TRBD1 as D (6 bases). The CDR3 has 13 residues. Trimming cost V 5 bases and J 3 bases, with 11 bases left between them. Germline V lookup: CDR1 MNHEY, CDR2 SVGAGI. The CDR3 DNA is TGTGCCAGCAGTCGGACAGAGGGCTACGAGCAGTACTTC. It is translated as CASSRTEGYEQYF.

The gene calls are TRBV9 and TRBJ2-5, with a possible D match to TRBD2 (5 bases). The germline V gene encodes CDR1 SGDLS and CDR2 YYNGEE. Trimming stripped 2 bases from V and 4 bases from J, with 12 bases between. This CDR3 comprises 14 residues. The CDR3 sequence is CASSVSGMRETQYF. The DNA for the CDR3 is TGTGCCAGCAGCGTCTCGGGGATGAGAGAGACCCAGTACTTC.

V and J are TRBV21-1 and TRBJ1-4. TRBV21-1 is shown as a pseudogene. The length of the CDR3 is 15 residues. In DNA form, the CDR3 reads TGTGCCAGCAGGTTCCCCAGGACGGCTAATGAAAAACTGTTTTTT. It encodes CASRFPRTANEKLFF.

The J gene is TRBJ2-7, the V gene TRBV10-1; maybe TRBD2 (6 bases). Germline V gene data show CDR1 as WNHNN and CDR2 as SYGVQD (reference sequence). This CDR3 contains 17 residues. V was pared by 0 bases and J by 3 bases, with 18 bases between. The CDR3: CASSESLGSTSFYEQYF. The CDR3 DNA sequence: TGCGCCAGCAGTGAGTCGCTCGGGAGTACCAGTTTCTACGAGCAGTACTTC.